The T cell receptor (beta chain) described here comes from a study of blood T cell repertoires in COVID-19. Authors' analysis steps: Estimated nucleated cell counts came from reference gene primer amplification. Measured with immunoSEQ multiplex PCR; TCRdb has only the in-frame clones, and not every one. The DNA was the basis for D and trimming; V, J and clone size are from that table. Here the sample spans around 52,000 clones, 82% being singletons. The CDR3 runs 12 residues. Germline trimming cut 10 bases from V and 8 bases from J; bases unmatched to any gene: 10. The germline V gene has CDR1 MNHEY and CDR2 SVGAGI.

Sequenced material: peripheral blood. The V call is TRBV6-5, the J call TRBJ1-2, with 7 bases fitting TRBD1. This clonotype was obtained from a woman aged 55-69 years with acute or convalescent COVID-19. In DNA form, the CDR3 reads TGTGCCACCTCGGAGGGGGCGGGGGGCTACACCTTC. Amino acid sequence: CATSEGAGGYTF.